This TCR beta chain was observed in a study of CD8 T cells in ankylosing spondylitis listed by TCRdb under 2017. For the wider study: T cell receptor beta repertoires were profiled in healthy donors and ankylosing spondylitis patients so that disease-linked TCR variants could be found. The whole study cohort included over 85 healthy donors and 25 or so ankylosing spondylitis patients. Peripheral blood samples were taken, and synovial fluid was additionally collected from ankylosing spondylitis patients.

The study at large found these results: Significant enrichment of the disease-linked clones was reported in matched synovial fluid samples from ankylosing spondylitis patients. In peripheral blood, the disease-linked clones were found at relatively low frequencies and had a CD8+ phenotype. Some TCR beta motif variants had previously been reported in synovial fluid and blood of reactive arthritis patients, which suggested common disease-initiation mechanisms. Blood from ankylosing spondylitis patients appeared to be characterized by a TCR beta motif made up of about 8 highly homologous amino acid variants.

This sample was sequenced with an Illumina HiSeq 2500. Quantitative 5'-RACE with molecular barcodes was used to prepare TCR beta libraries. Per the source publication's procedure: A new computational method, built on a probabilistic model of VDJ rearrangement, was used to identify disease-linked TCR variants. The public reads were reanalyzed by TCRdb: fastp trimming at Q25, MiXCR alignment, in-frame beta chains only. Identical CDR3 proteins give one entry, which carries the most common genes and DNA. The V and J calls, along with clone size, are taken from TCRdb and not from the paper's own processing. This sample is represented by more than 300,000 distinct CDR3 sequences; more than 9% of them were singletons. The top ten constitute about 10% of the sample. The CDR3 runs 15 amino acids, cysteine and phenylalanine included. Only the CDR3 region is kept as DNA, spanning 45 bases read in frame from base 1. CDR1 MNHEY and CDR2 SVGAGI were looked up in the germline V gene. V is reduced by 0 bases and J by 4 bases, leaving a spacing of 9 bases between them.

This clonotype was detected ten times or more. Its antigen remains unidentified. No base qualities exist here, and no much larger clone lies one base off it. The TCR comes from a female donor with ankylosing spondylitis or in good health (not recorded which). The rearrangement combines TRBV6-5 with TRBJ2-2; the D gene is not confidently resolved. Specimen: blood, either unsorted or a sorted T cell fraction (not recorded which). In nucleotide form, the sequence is TGTGCCAGCAGTTACTCTACCCTCGCCACCGGGGAGCTGTTTTTT. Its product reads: CASSYSTLATGELFF.